The clone carrying this TCR beta chain has only one observation. The data are from a study of blood T cells in healthy people across ages. This CDR3 is built from 15 residues. Germline-derived CDR1 and CDR2 are LGHDT and YNNKEL (reference sequence). A sample-barcoded 5' primer and a J-beta primer mix were used in a second PCR of roughly 7 to 11 cycles. TCRdb fed the 5' RACE reads into MiXCR, producing one record per CDR3 protein. The sample records some 1,000,000 distinct CDR3 sequences, roughly a quarter being singletons. This same sample was also part of a study on T cells of mothers and their children.

The sequencing input was blood. This clonotype was sampled from a girl aged 2-15 years in good health. The V and J genes are TRBV3-1 and TRBJ2-5; D not certain. Judging by the DNA end, TRBJ2-7 fits better; the J call may be wrong. The chain's CDR3 is CASSQVVGYGYEQYF. CDR3 nucleotides: TGTGCCAGCAGCCAAGTCGTCGGGTACGGTTACGAGCAGTACTTC.